Shown below are 13 T cell receptor beta chains from a single sample sequenced in a study of cytomegalovirus exposure and HLA in healthy donors. The PCR had 60 Vbeta and 13 Jbeta primers. Sequencing was performed with immunoSEQ multiplex PCR; in TCRdb, only in-frame clones are kept and a portion is missing. Of around 150,000 clones in the sample, approximately 67% were seen once. The sequenced sample was PBMCs. Source of these receptors: a woman in her late teens or twenties in good health and CMV-seropositive.

The J gene is TRBJ2-3, the V gene TRBV5-1; 13 nucleotides match TRBD2. This CDR3 region has 16 residues. With V trimmed by 0 bases and J by 4 bases, 2 bases remained unmatched. The germline CDR1 and CDR2 sequences are SGHRS and YFSETQ. The CDR3 DNA sequence: TGCGCCAGCAGCTTGGGGACTAGCGGGAGCTCAGATACGCAGTATTTT. This gives the protein CASSLGTSGSSDTQYF.

This chain uses TRBV5-1 with TRBJ2-2, with D maybe TRBD2 (5 bases). Between the trimmed V and J ends, which lost 1 base and 1 base, there was a span of 11 bases. Germline CDR1 and CDR2: SGHRS and YFSETQ. CDR3 length: 16 amino acids. The CDR3 region is CASSLFSGWNTGELFF. The CDR3 bases are TGCGCCAGCAGCTTGTTTTCGGGGTGGAACACCGGGGAGCTGTTTTTT.

The J gene is TRBJ2-5, the V gene TRBV6-5; D possibly corresponds to TRBD2 (6 bases). The DNA end is more similar to TRBJ2-7, so the J call may be wrong. CDR1 is MNHEY, CDR2 SVGAGI, per germline. This CDR3 contains 16 residues. CDR3 sequence: CASSYSRAGFSYEQYF. The CDR3 region has the DNA TGTGCCAGCAGTTACTCGAGGGCGGGGTTCTCCTACGAGCAGTACTTC.

The rearrangement uses TRBV11-2 and TRBJ2-2; 7 nucleotides align to TRBD1. Germline CDR1 and CDR2: SGHAT and FQNNGV. The CDR3 extends over 13 amino acids. V shed 5 bases, J shed 9 bases, and the junction held 6 bases outside the gene matches. The CDR3 DNA follows: TGTGCCAGCAGCAGCGACAGGGTCCGGGAGCTGTTTTTT. It translates to CASSSDRVRELFF.

This clone has ten or more counts. This chain uses TRBV4-3 with TRBJ2-6, with D tentatively TRBD1 (5 bases). CDR1 LGHNA and CDR2 YSLEER come from the germline V gene. Trimming took 0 bases from V and 4 from J, leaving 10 bases between them. The CDR3 covers 16 residues. Here the CDR3 DNA reads TGCGCCAGCAGCCAAGATCCAGGGCAAGGGGCCAACGTCCTGACTTTC. Translating gives CASSQDPGQGANVLTF.

The rearrangement links TRBV5-4 to TRBJ2-7; perhaps TRBD1 as D (7 bases). V dropped 3 bases and J dropped 0 bases, with 10 bases sitting between them. The CDR3 runs 14 residues. The germline V gene encodes CDR1 SGHNT and CDR2 YYREEE (reference sequence). CDR3 sequence (DNA): TGTGCCAGCAGCTCCCAGGGGGGCTCCTACGAGCAGTACTTC. Protein: CASSSQGGSYEQYF.

J is TRBJ2-3 and V is TRBV23-1; no clear D. TRBV23-1 is labeled an ORF, and its function is uncertain. Trimming cost V 0 bases and J 5 bases, with 12 bases left between them. CDR3 size: 15 residues. The CDR3 loop is CASSQSRRIVDTQYF. The CDR3 DNA is TGCGCCAGCAGTCAATCGAGGAGAATAGTAGATACGCAGTATTTT.

The chain couples TRBV19 to TRBJ2-2; TRBD1 matches 7 bases. The CDR3 consists of 15 residues. In germline, CDR1 is LNHDA, CDR2 SQIVND (reference sequence). Losses at the gene ends were 6 bases for V and 0 bases for J; bases not matched to a gene: 4. The CDR3 DNA reads as TGTGCCAGTAGCCCCGGGACAGCGAACACCGGGGAGCTGTTTTTT. Its protein product is CASSPGTANTGELFF.

A word on this clone: One junction end disagrees with the germline gene, perhaps due to a read error. Other DNA variants within this sample encode the same CDR3. The J gene is TRBJ2-3, the V gene TRBV7-3; 7 bases align to TRBD1. The V gene's germline CDR1 is SGHTA and CDR2 FQGTGA. The CDR3 covers 14 residues. The CDR3 sequence: CASSPDRSTDTQYF. DNA for the CDR3: TGTGCCAGCAGTCCGGACAGGAGCACAGATACACAGTATTTT.

The chain uses TRBV6-1 and TRBJ1-1; TRBD1 aligns across 8 bases. CDR3 length: 15 amino acids. Trimming took 8 bases from V and 4 from J; bases not matched to a gene: 12. The germline gives CDR1 MNHNS, CDR2 SASEGT. The DNA for the CDR3 is TGTGCCAGCGGAACAGGGGGGGTTTCGTTCACTGAAGCTTTCTTT. This translates into CASGTGGVSFTEAFF.

The V gene is TRBV28, the J gene TRBJ1-3; D is perhaps TRBD1 (5 bases). Trimming removed 2 bases from V and 4 bases from J, with 15 bases in between. The CDR3 sequence is 16 residues long. The germline V gene has CDR1 MDHEN and CDR2 SYDVKM. Here the CDR3 reads CASSLRPTAPGNTIYF. The CDR3 DNA is TGTGCCAGCAGTTTACGGCCGACAGCGCCCGGAAACACCATATATTTT.

The CDR3 reads CASSPRGTETYGYTF. The CDR3 DNA reads TGTGCCAGCTCACCACGGGGGACAGAAACGTATGGCTACACCTTC. This sequence joins TRBV18 and TRBJ1-2, with TRBD1 matching over 7 bases. Unmatched junction bases numbered 7, after V lost 1 base and J lost 5 bases. This CDR3 is built from 15 residues. Per the germline V gene, CDR1 is KGHSH and CDR2 is LQKENI. Variable domain in full (rest from reference TRBV18 and TRBJ1-2): NAGVMQNPRHLVRRRGQEARLRCSPMKGHSHVYWYRQLPEEGLKFMVYLQKENIIDESGMPKERFSAEFPKEGPSILRIQQVVRGDSAAYFCASSPRGTETYGYTFGSGTRLTVV.

This clone was seen only a few times. At one of its ends the junction is not consistent with the germline gene, which may arise from a read error. CDR3 nucleotides: TGTGCCAGCTCACCTAACCCCATAGTGACTAATTCCCCCCTCCACTTT. It yields the protein CASSPNPIVTNSPLHF. V and J are TRBV18 and TRBJ1-6; D unresolved. CDR1 and CDR2 from the germline V gene are KGHSH and LQKENI. This CDR3 comprises 16 residues.